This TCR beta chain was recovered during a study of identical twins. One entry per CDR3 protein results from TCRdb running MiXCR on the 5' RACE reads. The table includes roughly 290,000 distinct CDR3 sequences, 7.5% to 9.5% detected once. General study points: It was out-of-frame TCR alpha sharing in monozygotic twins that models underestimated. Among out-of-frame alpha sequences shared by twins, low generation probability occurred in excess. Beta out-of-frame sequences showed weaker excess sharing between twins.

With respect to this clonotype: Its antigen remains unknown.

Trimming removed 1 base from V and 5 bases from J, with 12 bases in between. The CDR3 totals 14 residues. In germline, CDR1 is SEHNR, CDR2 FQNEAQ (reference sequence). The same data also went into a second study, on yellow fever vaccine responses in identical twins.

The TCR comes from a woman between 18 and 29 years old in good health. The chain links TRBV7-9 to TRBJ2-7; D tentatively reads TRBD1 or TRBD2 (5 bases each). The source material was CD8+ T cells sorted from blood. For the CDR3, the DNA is TGTGCCAGCAGCTTAGAGACCGGGACGAACGAGCAGTACTTC. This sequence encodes CASSLETGTNEQYF.